This T cell receptor beta chain was sequenced for a study of OX40 agonist ivuxolimab in advanced cancers. Study in general: Treatment received earlier with anti-PD-1, anti-PD-L1 or anti-CTLA-4 agents was allowed, and 40% had some.

Comment on this clone: Its antigen is not identified.

Findings and limits, study-wide: Expanded clones were, on average, more numerous among CD8+ T cells than CD4+. It was also the case that some nonresponders had low normalized T-cell clonal expansion. At 0.1 to 3.0 mg/kg, clonal expansion of CD4+ and CD8+ blood T cells had occurred by week 6.

This table comes from immunoSEQ multiplex PCR, and its TCRdb copy is limited to in-frame clones, with some not included. There are under 70,000 clones in the sample; roughly nine tenths occur only once, and approximately 2% lies in the top ten. V gave up 0 bases and J gave up 4 bases, with 10 bases separating them. Germline loops: CDR1 MNHNS, CDR2 SASEGT. This CDR3 spans 15 amino acids. This receptor was taken from an adult with an advanced solid tumor such as melanoma, head and neck, liver or kidney cancer. Sequencing was performed on CD4+ or CD8+ T cells sorted from blood, taken in a trial of the OX40 agonist ivuxolimab. The genes are TRBV6-1 and TRBJ2-4, with TRBD1 as a possible D gene (6 bases). The CDR3 DNA reads TGTGCCAGCAGTGAAGCGGAGACAGGTAAAAACATTCAGTACTTC. It yields the protein CASSEAETGKNIQYF.